This entry lists 4 T cell receptor beta chains sequenced from one sample in a study of blood T cell repertoires in COVID-19. Libraries were prepared by immunoSEQ multiplex PCR; TCRdb keeps only in-frame clonotypes and omits some of them. The sample consists of around 240,000 clones, 91% of them appearing once. The sequencing input was PBMCs or T cells enriched from blood (not recorded which). The receptors derive from a human donor in a cohort exposed to, infected with or recovered from COVID-19 (not recorded which). The donor label of this sample is uncertain.

The CDR3, as DNA: TGTGCCAGCCCCCCGGGGGGCCCAGGGCTGAACACCGGGGAGCTGTTTTTT. Translation: CASPPGGPGLNTGELFF. This chain connects TRBV7-9 to TRBJ2-2, with a possible D match to TRBD2 (7 bases). V was shortened by 8 bases and J by 1 base, with 20 bases between the two germline ends. This CDR3 is 17 amino acids long. CDR1 is SEHNR, CDR2 FQNEAQ, per germline (reference sequence).

This sequence joins TRBV18 and TRBJ2-7; D call uncertain. Trimming took 2 bases from V and 5 from J, leaving 4 bases between them. The CDR3 covers 11 residues. Germline V CDR1 and CDR2: KGHSH, LQKENI. The CDR3 protein is CASSPGHEQYF. CDR3 nucleotides: TGTGCCAGCTCACCAGGCCACGAGCAGTACTTC.

This sequence joins TRBV19 and TRBJ1-1; D is perhaps TRBD1 (6 bases). V was trimmed by 5 bases and J by 5 bases, leaving 15 bases between them. Germline V gene data show CDR1 as LNHDA and CDR2 as SQIVND (reference sequence). This CDR3 spans 14 amino acids. The CDR3 coding sequence is TGTGCCAGTAGTTCTGGGGGGGCAGGAACTGAAGCTTTCTTT. Translating it yields CASSSGGAGTEAFF.

This rearrangement joins TRBV7-8 to TRBJ2-3; 7 bases agree with TRBD1. With V trimmed by 5 bases and J by 3 bases, 11 bases remained unmatched. Germline assignment: CDR1 SGHVS and CDR2 FQNEAQ. CDR3 length equals 16 residues. The CDR3 nucleotides are TGTGCCAGCAGCCTGCAGACAGGGATGATGACAGATACGCAGTATTTT. Translated, it gives CASSLQTGMMTDTQYF.